This entry lists 29 T cell receptor beta chains sequenced from one sample in a study of response to subunit inactivated influenza vaccine. TCRdb re-derived calls from the RT-PCR reads in MiXCR, one entry per CDR3 protein. The repertoire holds about 780,000 distinct CDR3 sequences, with around 18% as singletons. The sequences come from PBMCs from blood, collected approximately 5 days after vaccination. The origin of the receptors is a man in his fifties who received an inactivated influenza vaccine.

The chain combines TRBV9 with TRBJ2-5, with TRBD1 identical over 7 bases. Germline V gene sequence: CDR1 SGDLS, CDR2 YYNGEE. V gave up 4 bases and J gave up 1 base; unmatched junction bases: 7. The CDR3 totals 15 residues. CDR3 sequence (DNA): TGTGCCAGCAGCCTAAACTGGGACAGCCAAGAGACCCAGTACTTC. Protein product: CASSLNWDSQETQYF.

The chain recombines TRBV10-3 with TRBJ2-3, with a tentative D call TRBD2 (6 bases). The V gene's germline CDR1 is ENHRY and CDR2 SYGVKD. This CDR3 contains 15 residues. V was cut by 3 bases and J by 4 bases, with 14 bases left in between. The CDR3 loop reads CAISDRRGRSDTQYF. The CDR3 DNA is TGTGCCATCAGTGATCGGCGGGGTAGGTCAGATACGCAGTATTTT.

The gene calls are TRBV4-1 and TRBJ2-7, with TRBD2 matching over 9 bases. V trimming: 6 bases; J trimming: 0 bases; junction bases outside the gene matches: 3. Germline lookup yields CDR1 MGHRA and CDR2 YSYEKL. The CDR3 totals 14 residues. The chain's CDR3 is CASSPSGISYEQYF. CDR3 DNA sequence: TGCGCCAGCAGTCCTAGCGGGATCTCCTACGAGCAGTACTTC.

The chain carries TRBV4-3 and TRBJ2-3; the match to TRBD2 covers 12 bases. CDR3 length equals 17 residues. The J segment lost 4 bases and the V segment lost 1 base, leaving 6 bases of the junction unmatched. Germline-derived CDR1 and CDR2 are LGHNA and YSLEER. CDR3 residues: CASSQGLAGGSADTQYF. The CDR3 coding sequence is TGCGCCAGCAGCCAAGGGCTAGCGGGGGGGAGTGCAGATACGCAGTATTTT.

This clonotype was counted ten times or more. This chain connects TRBV12-3 or TRBV12-4 to TRBJ2-7; 7 nucleotides align to TRBD2. After removal of 6 bases from V and 6 bases from J, the junction contained 8 bases not matched to a gene. The CDR3 loop spans 13 amino acids. As DNA, the CDR3 is TGTGCCAGCAGCCTTCAACTAGCGACCGAGCAGTACTTC. It is translated as CASSLQLATEQYF.

This clonotype was picked up a small number of times. The chain employs TRBV25-1 and TRBJ2-7; D call uncertain. The V end lost 6 bases, the J end lost 2 bases, and 11 bases lay between the germline ends. The CDR3 length is 13 residues. Germline lookup yields CDR1 MGHDK and CDR2 SYGVNS. This CDR3 is CASSQATPYEQYF. As DNA, the CDR3 is TGTGCCAGCAGCCAAGCTACCCCCTACGAGCAGTACTTC.

This clonotype has ten or more counts. The V and J genes are TRBV7-2 and TRBJ2-7; 7 nucleotides agree with TRBD1. The V segment lost 5 bases and the J segment 2 bases; nucleotides outside the gene matches: 6. The germline CDR1 and CDR2 sequences are SGHTA and FQGNSA. The CDR3 has 14 amino acids. In nucleotides, the CDR3 is TGTGCCAGCAGCCCTTGGACAGGAACCTACGAGCAGTACTTC. This encodes CASSPWTGTYEQYF.

In nucleotides, the CDR3 is TGTGCCAGCAGTCCGGGGGGGTCCTACTACAATGAGCAGTTCTTC. Translated, it gives CASSPGGSYYNEQFF. This rearrangement joins TRBV12-3 or TRBV12-4 to TRBJ2-1, with TRBD2 matching over 8 bases. CDR3 length: 15 residues. V shed 5 bases, J shed 3 bases, and the junction held 6 bases outside the gene matches.

As DNA, the CDR3 is TGTGCCAGCACCCGGGACAGGCTGGTGACCACCTTC. It specifies CASTRDRLVTTF. This chain links TRBV12-3 or TRBV12-4 with TRBJ1-2, with 8 bases identical to TRBD1. The CDR3 totals 12 residues. V shed 7 bases and J 13 bases; nucleotides not matched to a gene: 11.

This clonotype was detected only a few times. J is TRBJ2-2 and V is TRBV11-2; the D gene is possibly TRBD2 (7 bases). The germline V and J ends were trimmed by 2 bases and 1 base, with 11 bases remaining between them. The CDR3 is made up of 16 amino acids. Per germline, CDR1 SGHAT and CDR2 FQNNGV. CDR3 nucleotides: TGTGCCAGCAGCTTATTGGGGGGGCGGAACACCGGGGAGCTGTTTTTT. Translated, it gives CASSLLGGRNTGELFF.

The V gene is TRBV3-1, the J gene TRBJ2-7; D ambiguous. Deletions cut 1 base from V and 1 base from J, with 11 bases between. This CDR3 region has 15 residues. The germline gives CDR1 LGHDT, CDR2 YNNKEL (reference sequence). CDR3 residues: CASSQGVKGSYEQYF. The CDR3 DNA reads as TGTGCCAGCAGCCAAGGTGTTAAGGGTTCCTACGAGCAGTACTTC.

This clonotype was counted ten times or more. The rearrangement links TRBV5-5 to TRBJ2-2, with no clear D. Germline-derived CDR1 and CDR2 are SGHKS and YYEKEE (reference sequence). The CDR3 contains 15 residues. The V and J ends lost 0 bases and 0 bases respectively, with 6 bases between them. The CDR3 DNA is TGTGCCAGCAGCTTGGCCCCAGCGAACACCGGGGAGCTGTTTTTT. It codes for CASSLAPANTGELFF.

In its sample, this clonotype was seen a few times. J is TRBJ2-6 and V is TRBV7-2; no clear D. CDR3 size: 15 residues. Trimming cost V 0 bases and J 3 bases, with 6 bases left between them. Per the germline V gene, CDR1 is SGHTA and CDR2 is FQGNSA. CDR3 protein: CASSLAVLGANVLTF. For the CDR3, the DNA is TGTGCCAGCAGCTTAGCCGTTCTTGGGGCCAACGTCCTGACTTTC.

This clonotype was observed at least ten times. This sequence joins TRBV4-3 and TRBJ1-6; the D is unclear. Between the trimmed V and J ends, which lost 3 bases and 7 bases, there was a span of 16 bases. The germline V gene encodes CDR1 LGHNA and CDR2 YSLEER. The length of the CDR3 is 16 residues. CDR3: CASSQALGSKNSPLHF. In DNA, the CDR3 is TGCGCCAGCAGCCAGGCGCTAGGGAGTAAGAATTCACCCCTCCACTTT.

The table lists this clonotype with a few counts. The rearrangement joins TRBV7-3 to TRBJ2-3; 8 positions agree with TRBD2. This CDR3 contains 17 residues. Per the germline V gene, CDR1 is SGHTA and CDR2 is FQGTGA. V lost 3 bases to trimming and J lost 2 bases; unmatched junction nucleotides: 10. CDR3 in DNA: TGTGCCAGCAGCTTCAATGGGGGACTAGGGTCCACAGATACGCAGTATTTT. Its protein is CASSFNGGLGSTDTQYF.

V usage is TRBV20-1 and J usage is TRBJ1-1; D gene ambiguous. The CDR3 loop spans 13 amino acids. Germline values: CDR1 DFQATT, CDR2 SNEGSKA (reference sequence). V was trimmed by 1 base and J by 5 bases, leaving 11 bases between them. CDR3 in amino acids: CSARGEGRTEAFF. The CDR3 DNA reads as TGCAGTGCTAGAGGCGAGGGAAGGACTGAAGCTTTCTTT.

This clonotype turned up a few times. The chain joins TRBV24-1 to TRBJ2-5; the D call may be TRBD1 or TRBD2 (5 bases each). Germline assignment: CDR1 KGHDR and CDR2 SFDVKD. V lost 3 bases, J lost 4 bases, and 17 bases lay in between. There are 16 residues in the CDR3. The CDR3: CATSDPQGAGRETQYF. Here the CDR3 DNA reads TGTGCCACCAGTGATCCGCAGGGTGCGGGTCGAGAGACCCAGTACTTC.

This clonotype was detected only a few times. This chain uses TRBV20-1 with TRBJ2-6; D gene unclear. Looked up from germline, CDR1 is DFQATT and CDR2 is SNEGSKA (reference sequence). The CDR3 is made up of 12 amino acids. The V end was cut by 1 base, the J end by 2 bases, with 0 bases between. The chain's CDR3 is CSARAGANVLTF. The CDR3 DNA follows: TGCAGTGCTAGAGCTGGGGCCAACGTCCTGACTTTC.

The gene calls are TRBV28 and TRBJ2-7; possible D gene TRBD1, 6 bases. The germline CDR1 and CDR2 sequences are MDHEN and SYDVKM. The V end lost 3 bases, the J end lost 2 bases, and 14 bases lay between the germline ends. The CDR3 has 15 residues. The DNA for the CDR3 is TGTGCCAGCAGTTTCCCCCGGGACATCACCTACGAGCAGTACTTC. It yields the protein CASSFPRDITYEQYF.

This clonotype came up a few times. The chain joins TRBV10-3 to TRBJ1-2, with 8 nucleotides matching TRBD1. The CDR3 runs 15 residues. Losses at the gene ends were 6 bases for V and 6 bases for J; bases not matched to a gene: 12. Germline V gene lookup returns CDR1 ENHRY and CDR2 SYGVKD. CDR3 sequence reads: CAISEVRTGRDGYTF. DNA of the CDR3: TGTGCCATCAGCGAAGTCCGGACAGGGAGAGATGGCTACACCTTC.

The chain recombines TRBV5-1 with TRBJ2-3, with 7 bases fitting TRBD1. Per the germline V gene, CDR1 is SGHRS and CDR2 is YFSETQ. The J segment lost 3 bases and the V segment lost 6 bases, leaving 10 bases of the junction unmatched. CDR3 length: 15 residues. CDR3 sequence: CASTPYRGMTDTQYF. CDR3 sequence (DNA): TGCGCCAGCACACCCTACAGGGGTATGACAGATACGCAGTATTTT.

This clonotype was seen only a few times. This chain connects TRBV15 to TRBJ1-4, with a weak D call TRBD1 (5 bases). V lost 4 bases and J lost 6, with 15 bases in between. The CDR3 totals 15 residues. Germline V gene sequence: CDR1 LNHNV, CDR2 YYDKDF (reference sequence). The CDR3 reads CATSIGDLGDEKLFF. As DNA, the CDR3 is TGTGCCACCAGCATAGGGGACTTAGGAGATGAAAAACTGTTTTTT.

V is TRBV20-1 and J is TRBJ2-5; 14 bases are shared with TRBD2. V dropped 6 bases and J dropped 4; count of bases not matched to a gene: 13. The CDR3 totals 17 residues. The germline V gene has CDR1 DFQATT and CDR2 SNEGSKA (reference sequence). CDR3 DNA: TGCAGTGCCCCGAAGGGACTAGCGGGAGTATCTCGAGAGACCCAGTACTTC. Translated: CSAPKGLAGVSRETQYF.

The rearrangement links TRBV5-1 to TRBJ2-3; a weak D match, TRBD2 (5 bases). Trimming pared 5 bases from V and 4 bases from J, leaving 17 bases between. The CDR3 loop spans 15 amino acids. The germline V gene encodes CDR1 SGHRS and CDR2 YFSETQ. CDR3 region: CASSFERPPADTQYF. For the CDR3, the DNA is TGCGCCAGCAGTTTTGAGCGGCCCCCCGCAGATACGCAGTATTTT.

This clonotype was counted between two and nine times. The DNA for the CDR3 is TGTGCCACCAGTTCAGGGGTCGGGGCCAACGTCCTGACTTTC. The encoded protein is CATSSGVGANVLTF. The chain recombines TRBV24-1 with TRBJ2-6; a possible D gene is TRBD1 (6 bases). Looked up from germline, CDR1 is KGHDR and CDR2 is SFDVKD. The CDR3 runs to 14 residues. Trimming removed 6 bases from V and 4 bases from J, with 9 bases in between.

There are a few counts of this clonotype. This chain links TRBV2 with TRBJ2-7; D might be TRBD1 (5 bases). Germline V gives CDR1 SNHLY, CDR2 FYNNEI. CDR3 size: 14 residues. With 10 bases removed from V and 0 bases from J, the gap between germline ends came to 16 bases. The CDR3 DNA sequence: TGTGCCACCCTCGGTGGGGCGAACTCCTACGAGCAGTACTTC. Translating it yields CATLGGANSYEQYF.

The chain joins TRBV6-1 to TRBJ2-7; 9 bases fit TRBD1. Trimming cost V 7 bases and J 4 bases; bases outside gene matches: 11. The germline V gene has CDR1 MNHNS and CDR2 SASEGT. The CDR3 is 15 residues long. CDR3 protein: CASKLIGTGRYEQYF. The DNA of the CDR3 is TGTGCCAGCAAATTAATCGGGACAGGGAGATACGAGCAGTACTTC.

In this sample, this clonotype turned up a few times. The rearrangement links TRBV30 to TRBJ2-3, with 7 bases fitting TRBD2. CDR3 size: 14 residues. The junction had 0 bases not matched to a gene; V was cut back by 0 bases and J by 0 bases. Per the germline V gene, CDR1 is GTSNPN and CDR2 is SVGIG (reference sequence). CDR3 amino acids: CAWSVAGSTDTQYF. CDR3 nucleotides: TGTGCCTGGAGTGTAGCGGGGAGCACAGATACGCAGTATTTT.

This clonotype has only a few counts. V is TRBV9 and J is TRBJ2-7, with TRBD2 identical over 9 bases. Germline V gives CDR1 SGDLS, CDR2 YYNGEE. The CDR3 is 15 residues long. Losses at the gene ends were 3 bases for V and 11 bases for J; bases not matched to a gene: 15. The CDR3 is CASSEDTLAGAYKYF. The CDR3 nucleotides are TGTGCCAGCAGCGAAGACACCTTAGCGGGAGCCTATAAGTACTTC.